This T cell receptor (beta chain) stems from a study of immune cell composition in non-small cell lung cancer. On the study more broadly: Lung adenocarcinoma or squamous carcinoma made up most tumours.

Germline-derived CDR1 and CDR2 are SNHLY and FYNNEI. The CDR3 totals 17 residues. V lost 3 bases, J lost 0 bases, and 3 bases stayed unmatched. Study-wide results and caveats: Shared sequences between tumour-reactive and dominant in vivo clones were not proven. Tumour TCR-beta clonality was not significantly tied to smoking pack-years. Top 10 clone scores and clonality were higher in squamous than adenocarcinoma.

Remarks on this clone: As yet, its antigen is unknown.

Method: immunoSEQ multiplex PCR; TCRdb's copy keeps in-frame clones and lacks some. The sample carries 4,800 or so clones, roughly four fifths recorded once. The sample consisted of lung tumor tissue. This sequence joins TRBV2 and TRBJ1-5, with TRBD1 matching over 12 bases. The TCR originated in a human donor with non-small cell lung cancer. The CDR3 DNA follows: TGTGCCAGCAGTGATCGGGACAGGGGGCTTAGCAATCAGCCCCAGCATTTT. Amino acids: CASSDRDRGLSNQPQHF.